The 32 T cell receptor beta chains below come from one sample, sequenced in a study of cytomegalovirus exposure and HLA in healthy donors. 13 Jbeta primers and 60 Vbeta primers were used for the PCR. Clones were sequenced by immunoSEQ multiplex PCR, and TCRdb holds only the in-frame ones, with some missing. The sample consists of around 150,000 clones, roughly 80% of them appearing once. Sequencing was done on a sample of PBMCs. These receptors all come from a middle-aged man in good health and CMV-seronegative.

This clone has just one count. This chain's CDR3 is CATSRETGFTDTQYF. The CDR3 DNA reads as TGTGCCACCAGCAGAGAAACAGGGTTTACAGATACGCAGTATTTT. V gene TRBV15 combines with J gene TRBJ2-3; perhaps TRBD1 as D (6 bases). This CDR3 comprises 15 residues. In germline, CDR1 is LNHNV, CDR2 YYDKDF (reference sequence). The germline V and J ends were trimmed by 0 bases and 3 bases, with 10 bases remaining between them. Supplemented by reference TRBV15 and TRBJ2-3, the full variable domain reads DAMVIQNPRYQVTQFGKPVTLSCSQTLNHNVMYWYQQKSSQAPKLLFHYYDKDFNNEADTPDNFQSRRPNTSFCFLDIRSPGLGDTAMYLCATSRETGFTDTQYFGPGTRLTVL.

This clone was recorded only once. The V call is TRBV11-3, the J call TRBJ2-7; 9 bases fit TRBD2. J lost 0 bases, V lost 5 bases, and 2 bases had no gene match. The CDR3 loop spans 14 amino acids. Germline CDR1 SGHNT, CDR2 YENEEA. CDR3 DNA: TGTGCCAGCAGCCCTAGCGGGAACTCCTACGAGCAGTACTTC. As protein: CASSPSGNSYEQYF.

This rearrangement joins TRBV6-1 to TRBJ1-2; TRBD1 might be the D (6 bases). CDR3 length: 15 residues. V was clipped by 3 bases and J by 8 bases, with 19 bases between them. Germline V CDR1 and CDR2: MNHNS, SASEGT. This chain's CDR3 is CASSEGSGGPYGYTF. In DNA, the CDR3 is TGTGCCAGCAGTGAGGGGAGCGGGGGGCCATACGGCTACACCTTC.

This sequence joins TRBV30 and TRBJ2-1, with 10 bases lining up with TRBD1. V shed 0 bases and J 8 bases; nucleotides not matched to a gene: 7. CDR3 length equals 15 residues. The germline V gene has CDR1 GTSNPN and CDR2 SVGIG (reference sequence). CDR3 loop: CAWSVWGTGDDEQFF. The CDR3 DNA reads as TGTGCCTGGAGTGTATGGGGGACAGGGGATGATGAGCAGTTCTTC.

As regards this clone: At one end, the junction sequence differs from germline, possibly due to a read error. The rearrangement links TRBV30 to TRBJ2-5, with 7 bases identical to TRBD2. CDR1 GTSNPN and CDR2 SVGIG come from the germline V gene (reference sequence). The CDR3 is 13 residues long. The CDR3: CARREGLQATQYF. CDR3 nucleotides: TGTGCCCGGAGGGAGGGACTACAAGCGACCCAGTACTTC.

V is TRBV4-2 and J is TRBJ2-1, with TRBD2 matching 10 bases. The germline gives CDR1 LGHNA, CDR2 YNFKEQ. V gave up 0 bases and J gave up 6 bases; unmatched junction bases: 5. The CDR3 spans 16 residues. In DNA, the CDR3 is TGTGCCAGCAGCCAAGAACTAGCGGGGATACTCAATGAGCAGTTCTTC. The encoded protein is CASSQELAGILNEQFF.

The V call is TRBV6-1, the J call TRBJ2-7; tentative D call: TRBD1 (6 bases). CDR3 length: 16 residues. Germline CDR1 is MNHNS and CDR2 is SASEGT. Trimming stripped 2 bases from V and 2 bases from J, with 16 bases between. CDR3 amino acids: CASSENTDRLAYEQYF. Here the CDR3 DNA reads TGTGCCAGCAGTGAAAACACGGACAGACTTGCCTACGAGCAGTACTTC.

The chain combines TRBV5-6 with TRBJ2-3, with D possibly TRBD1 on 5 matching bases. Trimming took off 2 bases at V and 1 base at J, with 8 bases between the two ends. Germline loops: CDR1 SGHDT, CDR2 YYEEEE. CDR3 length: 14 residues. As DNA, the CDR3 is TGTGCCAGCAGCTTTGGCAGGGGCACAGATACGCAGTATTTT. Translated, it gives CASSFGRGTDTQYF.

V usage is TRBV6-5 and J usage is TRBJ1-1; TRBD1 might be the D (6 bases). This CDR3 is 13 amino acids long. CDR1 MNHEY and CDR2 SVGAGI come from the germline V gene. V lost 2 bases to trimming and J lost 5 bases, with 9 bases between them. The CDR3 spells CASSYEGETEAFF. The CDR3 DNA reads TGTGCCAGCAGTTACGAGGGGGAGACTGAAGCTTTCTTT.

This rearrangement joins TRBV30 to TRBJ1-4; a weak D match, TRBD1 (5 bases). This CDR3 comprises 15 residues. Trimming left V 3 bases short and J 0 bases short, with 11 bases between. From germline, CDR1 is GTSNPN and CDR2 SVGIG (reference sequence). CDR3 region: CAWRDKVATNEKLFF. The DNA of the CDR3 is TGTGCCTGGAGGGACAAGGTGGCAACTAATGAAAAACTGTTTTTT.

The rearrangement links TRBV5-1 to TRBJ2-7, with a possible D match to TRBD2 (5 bases). This CDR3 region has 14 residues. CDR1 and CDR2 from the germline V gene are SGHRS and YFSETQ. V lost 3 bases to trimming and J lost 2 bases, with 12 bases between them. CDR3 in DNA: TGCGCCAGCAGCTGGACTTTTTGGGCCTACGAGCAGTACTTC. As protein: CASSWTFWAYEQYF.

In its sample, this clone was seen a few times. The CDR3 region is CASSLSIVDTQYF. CDR3 nucleotides: TGTGCCAGCAGCTTAAGTATAGTAGATACGCAGTATTTT. The chain combines TRBV7-3 with TRBJ2-3; D is ambiguous. This CDR3 has 13 amino acids. Germline values: CDR1 SGHTA, CDR2 FQGTGA. The V and J ends lost 1 base and 5 bases respectively, with 7 bases between them.

This clone has a single count. J is TRBJ2-5 and V is TRBV15, with 10 bases matching TRBD2. The V gene's germline CDR1 is LNHNV and CDR2 YYDKDF (reference sequence). This CDR3 is 15 amino acids long. Germline trimming cut 1 base from V and 2 bases from J; bases unmatched to any gene: 1. CDR3 DNA sequence: TGTGCCACCAGCAGAGTGACTAGCGGGCAAGAGACCCAGTACTTC. It is translated as CATSRVTSGQETQYF.

The CDR3 sequence: CASSLPGLAGIDEQYF. The CDR3 DNA reads TGTGCCAGCAGTTTGCCGGGACTAGCGGGGATAGACGAGCAGTACTTC. The chain couples TRBV6-6 to TRBJ2-7, with 13 bases aligning to TRBD2. CDR1 MNHNY and CDR2 SVGAGI come from the germline V gene (reference sequence). The CDR3 spans 16 residues. With 4 bases clipped from V and 5 bases from J, the junction kept 8 bases outside the gene matches.

The rearrangement uses TRBV5-1 and TRBJ2-1; 7 bases are a match to TRBD1. CDR1 and CDR2 from the germline V gene are SGHRS and YFSETQ. CDR3 length equals 12 residues. The ends lost 1 base at V and 10 bases at J; junction bases unmatched: 2. The CDR3 nucleotides are TGCGCCAGCAGCTTGACACAGGGGGAGCAGTTCTTC. Translation gives CASSLTQGEQFF. The entire variable domain, with the rest obtained from reference TRBV5-1 and TRBJ2-1, is as follows: KAGVTQTPRYLIKTRGQQVTLSCSPISGHRSVSWYQQTPGQGLQFLFEYFSETQRNKGNFPGRFSGRQFSNSRSEMNVSTLELGDSALYLCASSLTQGEQFFGPGTRLTVL.

The chain has TRBV19 and TRBJ1-1, with D uncertain. V dropped 5 bases and J dropped 3 bases, with 4 bases sitting between them. The V gene's germline CDR1 is LNHDA and CDR2 SQIVND (reference sequence). CDR3 size: 11 residues. The CDR3 region has the DNA TGTGCCAGTAGTCTGTACACTGAAGCTTTCTTT. Residues: CASSLYTEAFF. Full variable domain (missing parts from reference TRBV19 and TRBJ1-1): DGGITQSPKYLFRKEGQNVTLSCEQNLNHDAMYWYRQDPGQGLRLIYYSQIVNDFQKGDIAEGYSVSREKKESFPLTVTSAQKNPTAFYLCASSLYTEAFFGQGTRLTVV.

The V and J genes are TRBV14 and TRBJ2-7, with D perhaps matching TRBD2 (5 bases). This CDR3 has 13 amino acids. Deletions cut 4 bases from V and 6 bases from J, with 13 bases between. CDR1 SGHDN and CDR2 FVKESK come from the germline V gene. CDR3 residues: CASSPLRAGEQYF. Here the CDR3 DNA reads TGTGCCAGCAGCCCCTTGAGGGCGGGCGAGCAGTACTTC. Based on the CDR3 plus reference TRBV14 and TRBJ2-7, the full variable domain is EAGVTQFPSHSVIEKGQTVTLRCDPISGHDNLYWYRRVMGKEIKFLLHFVKESKQDESGMPNNRFLAERTGGTYSTLKVQPAELEDSGVYFCASSPLRAGEQYFGPGTRLTVT.

This chain joins TRBV2 and TRBJ2-3, with TRBD2 matching 10 bases. Germline V gene sequence: CDR1 SNHLY, CDR2 FYNNEI. The junction had 6 bases not matched to a gene; V was cut back by 6 bases and J by 12 bases. The CDR3 contains 12 residues. The CDR3 reads CASRLAGSPQYF. The CDR3 nucleotides read TGTGCCAGCAGACTAGCGGGGTCTCCCCAGTATTTT.

This chain joins TRBV6-6 and TRBJ1-2, with D possibly TRBD1 on 6 matching bases. The CDR3 contains 13 residues. Trimming left V 6 bases short and J 3 bases short, with 11 bases between. Germline values: CDR1 MNHNY, CDR2 SVGAGI (reference sequence). The CDR3 DNA is TGTGCCAGCAGCGACCGGACAGACTATGGCTACACCTTC. Its translation is CASSDRTDYGYTF.

This clone was recorded only once. The J gene is TRBJ1-1, the V gene TRBV12-5; unclear D gene. This CDR3 is 15 amino acids long. CDR1 LGHNT and CDR2 FRNRAP come from the germline V gene. Trimming took 3 bases from V and 6 from J, leaving 17 bases between them. The CDR3, as DNA: TGTGCTAGTGGTTTACCCCGTGAGAGCGAACCTGAAGCTTTCTTT. Protein: CASGLPRESEPEAFF.

The chain recombines TRBV5-1 with TRBJ2-7; TRBD1 matches at 7 bases. Germline V lookup: CDR1 SGHRS, CDR2 YFSETQ. Germline trimming cut 6 bases from V and 5 bases from J; bases unmatched to any gene: 11. CDR3 length equals 14 residues. CDR3 residues: CASTKGASFNEQYF. In nucleotides, the CDR3 is TGCGCCAGCACAAAGGGGGCCTCTTTCAACGAGCAGTACTTC.

The V and J genes are TRBV4-1 and TRBJ2-7, with TRBD1 matching 7 bases. This CDR3 is 16 amino acids long. Trimming cost V 1 base and J 6 bases; bases outside gene matches: 12. Germline values: CDR1 MGHRA, CDR2 YSYEKL. The CDR3 loop reads CASSQVRQTGRSEQYF. The CDR3 nucleotides read TGCGCCAGCAGCCAAGTAAGACAGACAGGGCGCTCCGAGCAGTACTTC.

V and J are TRBV18 and TRBJ2-6, with 10 bases that match TRBD2. This CDR3 has 19 residues. The germline CDR1 and CDR2 sequences are KGHSH and LQKENI. The trim removed 1 base at V and 0 bases at J, leaving 6 bases unmatched. The CDR3 DNA reads as TGTGCCAGCTCACCACGGGCTACTAGCGGGGCCTCTGGGGCCAACGTCCTGACTTTC. As protein: CASSPRATSGASGANVLTF. Combining the CDR3 with reference TRBV18 and TRBJ2-6 gives the whole variable domain NAGVMQNPRHLVRRRGQEARLRCSPMKGHSHVYWYRQLPEEGLKFMVYLQKENIIDESGMPKERFSAEFPKEGPSILRIQQVVRGDSAAYFCASSPRATSGASGANVLTFGAGSRLTVL.

The count of this clone is one. The genes are TRBV29-1 and TRBJ1-4; 8 bases align to TRBD1. The CDR3 spans 15 residues. The germline CDR1 and CDR2 sequences are SQVTM and ANQGSEA. With 4 bases clipped from V and 3 bases from J, the junction kept 7 bases outside the gene matches. The CDR3 nucleotides read TGCAGCGTTGCCCGACAGGGGCGGGCTAATGAAAAACTGTTTTTT. Translating gives CSVARQGRANEKLFF.

V is TRBV18 and J is TRBJ2-5; TRBD1 agrees at 9 bases. Unmatched junction bases numbered 6, after V lost 3 bases and J lost 4 bases. CDR1 and CDR2 from the germline V gene are KGHSH and LQKENI. This CDR3 has 15 amino acids. CDR3 amino acids: CASSPTGGAGETQYF. In DNA, the CDR3 is TGTGCCAGCTCACCTACAGGGGGCGCGGGAGAGACCCAGTACTTC.

The chain is built from TRBV27 and TRBJ1-5, with TRBD1 identical over 12 bases. The germline V gene encodes CDR1 MNHEY and CDR2 SMNVEV (reference sequence). The CDR3 has 16 amino acids. After removal of 5 bases from V and 7 bases from J, the junction contained 9 bases not matched to a gene. The CDR3 bases are TGTGCCAGCAGTCCGGGACAGGGGGCTTGGCGACAGCCCCAGCATTTT. Translated: CASSPGQGAWRQPQHF.

The chain links TRBV10-3 to TRBJ1-2; D unclear. Trimming pared 5 bases from V and 7 bases from J, leaving 8 bases between. Germline loops: CDR1 ENHRY, CDR2 SYGVKD. The CDR3 sequence is 11 residues long. For the CDR3, the DNA is TGTGCCATCAGTCAAGAGTTTGGCTACACCTTC. Translated, it gives CAISQEFGYTF.

V gene TRBV5-1 combines with J gene TRBJ2-6, with D unresolved. The germline V gene encodes CDR1 SGHRS and CDR2 YFSETQ. CDR3 length equals 14 residues. Trimming cost V 4 bases and J 1 base, with 6 bases left between them. The CDR3 spells CASSPESGANVLTF. Written as DNA, the CDR3 is TGCGCCAGCAGCCCGGAGTCTGGGGCCAACGTCCTGACTTTC.

J is TRBJ2-5 and V is TRBV9; 14 nucleotides align to TRBD2. The CDR3 contains 17 residues. The V gene's germline CDR1 is SGDLS and CDR2 YYNGEE. J was trimmed by 4 bases and V by 3 bases; bases with no gene match: 8. CDR3 nucleotides: TGTGCCAGCAGCGGAGGACTAGCGGGAGGTGGCGGAGAGACCCAGTACTTC. Translation: CASSGGLAGGGGETQYF.

The CDR3 is CASSIGLAFGYEQYF. The CDR3 DNA follows: TGTGCCAGTAGTATAGGACTAGCTTTCGGCTACGAGCAGTACTTC. This chain links TRBV19 with TRBJ2-7; 7 nucleotides line up with TRBD2. V was pared by 1 base and J by 3 bases, with 6 bases of the junction left unmatched. CDR3 size: 15 residues. The germline V gene encodes CDR1 LNHDA and CDR2 SQIVND (reference sequence).

The chain recombines TRBV10-3 with TRBJ1-1; 8 bases fit TRBD1. This CDR3 spans 13 amino acids. J was trimmed by 5 bases and V by 10 bases; bases with no gene match: 9. CDR1 and CDR2 (germline): ENHRY, SYGVKD. CDR3 nucleotide sequence: TGTGCCACAGACGGGACAGGCGTTACTGAAGCTTTCTTT. The encoded protein is CATDGTGVTEAFF.

This clone was detected once. The genes are TRBV2 and TRBJ1-1; D is possibly TRBD1 (6 bases). Germline CDR1 reads SNHLY; CDR2 reads FYNNEI. Trimming cost V 6 bases and J 10 bases, with 18 bases left between them. This CDR3 is built from 13 residues. The CDR3 DNA reads TGTGCCAGCAGCCTACAGGGTTTTGGAGGAGCTTTCTTT. Encoded protein: CASSLQGFGGAFF.